The present TCR beta chain was sequenced within a study of CD8 T cells in Susac syndrome (dated by TCRdb to 2018 to 2020). With respect to the entire study: Among the sequenced Susac syndrome patients, five or six had clinically active disease and under ten were in clinical remission. The study used repertoire sequencing to test whether antigen drove CD8+ T cell activation and differentiation in Susac syndrome. Susac syndrome patients were therapy-naive, on corticosteroids (some also receiving IVIg), or on IVIg alone at blood withdrawal.

Of note for this clonotype: The antigen it binds to is not known. One base away there is no much larger clone; base qualities are not given.

RNA was extracted with the RNeasy kit and roughly 0.45 to 1 ug was reverse transcribed using random hexamers. TCR beta CDR3 regions were amplified with the immunoSEQ multiplex PCR assay covering 54 Vbeta and 13 Jbeta segments. PCR amplification bias was corrected using a synthetic template baseline for primer optimization and computational correction. Under the source paper's analysis protocol: Reads were annotated to V, D and J genes per IMGT and analyzed with immunoSEQ Analyzer, keeping only productive sequences. Clonality was computed as one minus Shannon entropy normalized by log2 of the number of productive unique sequences. Public and private clones were assessed among the 100 most prevalent clones of each patient and control. A clone was defined as Susac-specific if it was absent from the healthy and MS cohorts, from roughly 990 published viral clones and from other ImmuneACCESS disease sequences. Starting from the raw public reads, TCRdb applied fastp trimming at Q25, assembled clones with MiXCR and retained in-frame beta chains. For every CDR3 protein sequence, its rows merge into one entry that carries the most common genes and DNA. TCRdb's processing, not the authors' own work, is the source of the V and J calls. This sample holds roughly 200,000 distinct CDR3 sequences; roughly 94% were observed only once. The ten largest clones take up around 0.095% of the sample.

What the study reported, not specific to this receptor: The study acknowledged that relatively few individuals were included in the TCR sequencing and HLA analysis. The CD4+ T cell repertoire of patients with Susac syndrome showed no detectable clonal expansion.

High-throughput TCR beta sequencing profiled peripheral blood CD8+ and CD4+ T cells from healthy donors, Susac syndrome patients and multiple sclerosis patients. Susac syndrome patients met recently defined diagnostic criteria for definite or probable disease. Bulk CD8+ and CD4+ T cells were purified by magnetic negative isolation, whereas CD8+ TEMRA cells were enriched by FACS. Blood was drawn into EDTA tubes, processed within 24 hours, and PBMCs were isolated by density gradient centrifugation. PBMCs intended for TCR sequencing were cryopreserved in liquid nitrogen and were subsequently thawed in a 37 degrees C water bath. A purity of at least 90% was achieved for sorted or isolated CD4+, CD8+ and CD8+ TEMRA cells. V ends up 10 bases short and J 3 bases short, with an unmatched junction base count of 5. From the germline V gene, CDR1 is MDHEN and CDR2 is SYDVKM. The cysteine opens and the phenylalanine closes a CDR3 of 12 amino acids. Just the 36-base CDR3 DNA is kept, in frame starting at base 1.

The sequencing input was CD4+ T cells from PBMCs. The receptor's source is a human donor with Susac syndrome. Here the chain combines TRBV28 and TRBJ2-7; 8 junctional bases match TRBD1. The nucleotides read TGTGCCACCTTGACAGGGGACTACGAGCAGTACTTC. The encoded protein is CATLTGDYEQYF.